The 18 T cell receptor beta chains in this list originate from one sample, sequenced in a study of long-term antiretroviral therapy in people with HIV. At the survey level, the v3.0 immunoSEQ assay was run. TCRdb's copy holds only in-frame clones and misses some; the assay was immunoSEQ multiplex PCR. The sample gives 6,000 or so clones, 77% of which show up once; roughly 15% is in the top ten. The sample was unsorted PBMCs, taken 0.5 years before starting antiretroviral therapy. The receptors come from a man aged 35-49 years with HIV.

CDR3 sequence reads: CAWSVSGGNSYEQYF. In DNA, the CDR3 is TGTGCCTGGAGTGTTAGCGGGGGGAACTCCTACGAGCAGTACTTC. V and J are TRBV30 and TRBJ2-7, with 10 positions matching TRBD2. The CDR3 sequence is 15 residues long. Trimming took 0 bases from V and 0 from J; bases not matched to a gene: 2. The germline V gene has CDR1 GTSNPN and CDR2 SVGIG (reference sequence).

This chain connects TRBV19 to TRBJ2-1; 7 positions agree with TRBD1. CDR1 is LNHDA and CDR2 is SQIVND in the germline V gene (reference sequence). V dropped 6 bases and J dropped 8; count of bases not matched to a gene: 10. The CDR3 is 14 residues long. The CDR3 DNA sequence: TGTGCCAGTAGCAGACAGGGATTTAGGCATGAGCAGTTCTTC. This codes for CASSRQGFRHEQFF.

This chain links TRBV4-2 with TRBJ1-5; 10 bases align to TRBD1. Germline CDR1 reads LGHNA; CDR2 reads YNFKEQ. The junction had 4 bases not matched to a gene; V was cut back by 3 bases and J by 5 bases. CDR3 size: 15 residues. CDR3 in DNA: TGTGCCAGCAGCCATCCCGGGACAGGGGATCAGCCCCAGCATTTT. Translated, it gives CASSHPGTGDQPQHF.

The genes are TRBV5-6 and TRBJ1-6; D is perhaps TRBD1 (5 bases). V was cut by 0 bases and J by 9 bases, with 7 bases left in between. CDR1 and CDR2 from the germline V gene are SGHDT and YYEEEE. The CDR3 loop spans 13 amino acids. This chain's CDR3 is CASSLGGGSPLHF. CDR3 bases: TGTGCCAGCAGCTTGGGGGGCGGTTCACCCCTCCACTTT.

This clone has just a few counts. The chain has TRBV10-2 and TRBJ2-3, with 9 bases fitting TRBD2. Germline-derived CDR1 and CDR2 are WSHSY and SAAADI. J gave up 2 bases and V 0 bases, and 3 bases lay outside the gene matches. The length of the CDR3 is 16 residues. The CDR3 reads CASSESLAGYTDTQYF. The CDR3, as DNA: TGCGCCAGCAGTGAGTCGCTAGCGGGGTACACAGATACGCAGTATTTT.

V usage is TRBV19 and J usage is TRBJ1-2; unclear D gene. Germline V gene sequence: CDR1 LNHDA, CDR2 SQIVND (reference sequence). V lost 3 bases and J 2 bases, leaving 37 bases between the germline ends. The CDR3 covers 23 residues. DNA of the CDR3: TGTGCCAGTAGTATTCTCGTTTTCATAGATCGGAAGGGAAGAACAGTAGCAAACTATGGCTACACCTTC. Translating gives CASSILVFIDRKGRTVANYGYTF.

The chain couples TRBV6-1 to TRBJ2-4; D uncertain. This CDR3 contains 13 residues. V was trimmed by 2 bases and J by 5 bases, leaving 7 bases between them. Germline CDR1 reads MNHNS; CDR2 reads SASEGT. CDR3 in amino acids: CASSESQQNIQYF. CDR3 DNA: TGTGCCAGCAGTGAATCGCAGCAAAACATTCAGTACTTC.

This CDR3 reads CASGDMASYGYTF. DNA of the CDR3: TGTGCCAGCGGGGACATGGCTTCTTATGGCTACACCTTC. V usage is TRBV28 and J usage is TRBJ1-2, with TRBD1 as a possible D gene (6 bases). V dropped 8 bases and J dropped 5 bases, with 15 bases sitting between them. This CDR3 is 13 amino acids long. CDR1 MDHEN and CDR2 SYDVKM come from the germline V gene.

The chain has TRBV18 and TRBJ1-1, with no clear D. V lost 2 bases, J lost 2 bases, and 12 bases lay in between. CDR1 is KGHSH, CDR2 LQKENI, per germline. The CDR3 has 15 residues. In DNA form, the CDR3 reads TGTGCCAGCTCACCATCCTCAGCATCTAACACTGAAGCTTTCTTT. As protein: CASSPSSASNTEAFF.

The chain has TRBV4-3 and TRBJ2-3; the D gene could be TRBD1 or TRBD2 (5 bases each). Germline loops: CDR1 LGHNA, CDR2 YSLEER. Trimming removed 3 bases from V and 2 bases from J, with 24 bases in between. This CDR3 spans 19 amino acids. The CDR3, as DNA: TGCGCCAGCAGCCATTTCTTCCGGGACGACCTCCCGCACACAGATACGCAGTATTTT. As protein: CASSHFFRDDLPHTDTQYF.

V usage is TRBV6-5 and J usage is TRBJ1-1; no clear D. The V end was cut by 6 bases, the J end by 0 bases, with 8 bases between. This CDR3 comprises 13 residues. The germline gives CDR1 MNHEY, CDR2 SVGAGI. The CDR3 protein is CASSKQMNTEAFF. The CDR3 DNA reads TGTGCCAGCAGCAAACAGATGAACACTGAAGCTTTCTTT.

The CDR3: CSVEGIMGVFSGELFF. Written as DNA, the CDR3 is TGCAGCGTTGAAGGAATAATGGGGGTTTTTTCCGGGGAGCTGTTTTTT. The V gene is TRBV29-1, the J gene TRBJ2-2; D tentatively fits TRBD1 or TRBD2 (5 bases each). Deletions cut 1 base from V and 6 bases from J, with 18 bases between. CDR1 is SQVTM, CDR2 ANQGSEA, per germline. The CDR3 has 16 amino acids.

The genes are TRBV5-4 and TRBJ2-3; D possibly uses TRBD1 or TRBD2 (6 bases each). The V end lost 2 bases, the J end lost 5 bases, and 15 bases lay between the germline ends. Germline V gene sequence: CDR1 SGHNT, CDR2 YYREEE (reference sequence). The length of the CDR3 is 15 residues. In DNA, the CDR3 is TGTGCCAGCAGCTTAGGAGGGGGGCGTGAAGATACGCAGTATTTT. Encoded protein: CASSLGGGREDTQYF. Full variable domain (outside the CDR3, taken from reference TRBV5-4 and TRBJ2-3): ETGVTQSPTHLIKTRGQQVTLRCSSQSGHNTVSWYQQALGQGPQFIFQYYREEENGRGNFPPRFSGLQFPNYSSELNVNALELDDSALYLCASSLGGGREDTQYFGPGTRLTVL.

The chain combines TRBV9 with TRBJ1-1, with D unresolved. This CDR3 has 13 residues. V lost 0 bases, J lost 7 bases, and 10 bases lay in between. Germline loops: CDR1 SGDLS, CDR2 YYNGEE. CDR3 DNA: TGTGCCAGCAGCGTAGGAGGGTTCGGTGAAGCTTTCTTT. It is translated as CASSVGGFGEAFF.

The V call is TRBV19, the J call TRBJ2-2; TRBD1 matches 10 bases. Trimming cost V 3 bases and J 4 bases; bases outside gene matches: 5. This CDR3 has 16 residues. Germline assignment: CDR1 LNHDA and CDR2 SQIVND (reference sequence). CDR3 in amino acids: CASSIQTGGSTGELFF. The CDR3 nucleotides are TGTGCCAGTAGTATCCAGACAGGGGGCAGCACCGGGGAGCTGTTTTTT.

V gene TRBV6-5 combines with J gene TRBJ1-1; D possibly corresponds to TRBD1 (5 bases). The ends were cut back, 2 bases at V and 0 bases at J, with 13 bases in the middle. The CDR3 contains 16 residues. In germline, CDR1 is MNHEY, CDR2 SVGAGI. CDR3 in amino acids: CASSYGGSRVNTEAFF. DNA for the CDR3: TGTGCCAGCAGTTACGGGGGGAGCCGGGTGAACACTGAAGCTTTCTTT.

The J gene is TRBJ2-7, the V gene TRBV7-2; perhaps TRBD1 as D (5 bases). Deletions cut 1 base from V and 1 base from J, with 8 bases between. The CDR3 sequence is 14 residues long. Looked up from germline, CDR1 is SGHTA and CDR2 is FQGNSA. This CDR3 is CASSLVDSSYEQYF. The CDR3 region has the DNA TGTGCCAGCAGCTTAGTTGACAGTTCCTACGAGCAGTACTTC.

This clone has only one observation. V gene TRBV29-1 combines with J gene TRBJ1-1, with D hard to call. This CDR3 contains 16 residues. Trimming stripped 0 bases from V and 1 base from J, with 15 bases between. Germline CDR1 SQVTM, CDR2 ANQGSEA. The CDR3 region is CSVEDKWEHPNTEAFF. CDR3 nucleotides: TGCAGCGTTGAAGATAAGTGGGAACACCCGAACACTGAAGCTTTCTTT.